This T cell receptor beta chain appears in the sequencing data of a study of blood T cell repertoires in COVID-19. Data came from immunoSEQ multiplex PCR; TCRdb stores just in-frame clones and leaves some out. Here the sample spans 200,000 to 250,000 clones, around 84% being singletons. This receptor was obtained from a young man with active or convalescent COVID-19. Sequenced: peripheral blood.

CDR3 in amino acids: CATSSSKEGTEAFF. As DNA, the CDR3 is TGTGCCACCAGCAGTTCCAAGGAGGGGACTGAAGCTTTCTTT. The V gene is TRBV15, the J gene TRBJ1-1, with a weak D call TRBD1 (5 bases). CDR1 and CDR2 from the germline V gene are LNHNV and YYDKDF (reference sequence). This CDR3 has 14 residues. Trimming took off 3 bases at V and 5 bases at J, with 13 bases between the two ends. Looking up the rest from reference TRBV15 and TRBJ1-1 gives the full variable domain: DAMVIQNPRYQVTQFGKPVTLSCSQTLNHNVMYWYQQKSSQAPKLLFHYYDKDFNNEADTPDNFQSRRPNTSFCFLDIRSPGLGDTAMYLCATSSSKEGTEAFFGQGTRLTVV.